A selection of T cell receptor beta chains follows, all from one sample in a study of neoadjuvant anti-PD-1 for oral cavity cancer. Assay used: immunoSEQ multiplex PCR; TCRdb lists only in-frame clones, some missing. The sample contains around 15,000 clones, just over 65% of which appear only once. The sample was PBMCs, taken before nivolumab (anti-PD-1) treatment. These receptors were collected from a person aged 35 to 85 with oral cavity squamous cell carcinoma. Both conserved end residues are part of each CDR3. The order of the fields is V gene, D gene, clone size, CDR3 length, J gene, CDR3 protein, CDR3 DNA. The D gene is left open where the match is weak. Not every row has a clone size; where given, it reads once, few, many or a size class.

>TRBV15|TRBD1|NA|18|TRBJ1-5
CATSRDSNTGDSNQPQHF
TGTGCCACCAGCAGAGATTCTAACACAGGGGATAGCAATCAGCCCCAGCATTTT
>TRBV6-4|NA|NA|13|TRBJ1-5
CASSAETDQPQHF
TGTGCCAGCAGTGCCGAGACAGATCAGCCCCAGCATTTT
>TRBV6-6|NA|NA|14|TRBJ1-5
CASSADRGNQPQHF
TGTGCCAGCAGTGCCGACCGGGGGAACCAGCCCCAGCATTTT
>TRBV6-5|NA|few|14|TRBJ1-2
CASSSTGPVDGYTF
TGTGCCAGCAGTTCCACCGGCCCTGTCGATGGCTACACCTTC
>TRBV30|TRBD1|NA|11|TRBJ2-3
CAWNPGQGQYF
TGTGCCTGGAATCCGGGACAGGGGCAGTATTTT
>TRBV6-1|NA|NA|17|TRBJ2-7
CASSEGDAGISSYEQYF
TGTGCCAGCAGTGAAGGGGACGCAGGAATTAGCTCCTACGAGCAGTACTTC
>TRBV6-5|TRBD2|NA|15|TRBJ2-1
CASRSLAGGFNEQFF
TGTGCCAGCAGGAGCCTAGCGGGAGGTTTCAATGAGCAGTTCTTC
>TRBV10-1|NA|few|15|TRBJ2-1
CASSERGSGEREQFF
TGCGCCAGCAGTGAAAGGGGCTCCGGTGAGAGGGAGCAGTTCTTC
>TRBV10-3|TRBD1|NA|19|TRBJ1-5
CAISDERQGAISGNQPQHF
TGTGCCATCAGTGATGAGAGACAGGGGGCGATTAGTGGCAATCAGCCCCAGCATTTT
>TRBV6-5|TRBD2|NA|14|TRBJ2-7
CASRSSGTPFEQYF
TGTGCCAGCAGGTCTAGCGGGACTCCCTTCGAGCAGTACTTC
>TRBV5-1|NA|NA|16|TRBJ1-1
CASSLAGAPGNTEAFF
TGCGCCAGCAGCTTGGCCGGGGCCCCCGGGAACACTGAAGCTTTCTTT
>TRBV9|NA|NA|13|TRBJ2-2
CASSPQPTGELFF
TGTGCCAGCAGCCCACAACCTACCGGGGAGCTGTTTTTT
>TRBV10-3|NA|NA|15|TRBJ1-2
CAISAQGTTNYGYTF
TGTGCCATCAGTGCCCAGGGGACTACTAACTATGGCTACACCTTC
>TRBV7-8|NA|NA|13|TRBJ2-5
CASSQSSVGTQYF
TGTGCCAGCAGCCAATCTAGCGTGGGGACCCAGTACTTC
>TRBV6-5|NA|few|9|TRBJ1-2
CAGSYGYTF
TGTGCCGGCAGTTATGGCTACACCTTC
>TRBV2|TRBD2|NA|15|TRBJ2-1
CASSRSGNSYNEQFF
TGTGCCAGCAGCCGTAGCGGGAATTCCTACAATGAGCAGTTCTTC
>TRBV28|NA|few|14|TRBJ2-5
CASSQRQRQETQYF
TGTGCCAGCAGCCAAAGGCAGCGGCAAGAGACCCAGTACTTC
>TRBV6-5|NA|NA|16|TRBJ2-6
CASSYGGITGANVLTF
TGTGCCAGCAGTTACGGCGGGATTACTGGGGCCAACGTCCTGACTTTC
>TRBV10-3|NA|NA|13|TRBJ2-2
CAISEGVTGELFF
TGTGCCATCAGTGAGGGGGTAACCGGGGAGCTGTTTTTT
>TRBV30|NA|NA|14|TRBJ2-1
CAWSVRGKGSQQFF
TGTGCCTGGAGTGTAAGGGGTAAGGGCTCGCAGCAGTTCTTC
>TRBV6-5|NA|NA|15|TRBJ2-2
CASNRQPLADGELFF
TGTGCCAGCAATCGACAGCCACTAGCTGACGGGGAGCTGTTTTTT
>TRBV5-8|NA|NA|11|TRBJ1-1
CASRKNTEAFF
TGTGCCAGCAGGAAAAACACTGAAGCTTTCTTT
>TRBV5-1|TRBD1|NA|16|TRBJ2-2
CASSSGQGNRAGELFF
TGCGCCAGCAGCTCGGGACAGGGAAATCGGGCCGGGGAGCTGTTTTTT
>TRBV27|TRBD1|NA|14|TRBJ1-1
CASKMGTGTTEAFF
TGTGCCAGCAAAATGGGGACAGGGACGACTGAAGCTTTCTTT
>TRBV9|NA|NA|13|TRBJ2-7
CASSVGVSYEQYF
TGTGCCAGCAGCGTAGGGGTCTCCTACGAGCAGTACTTC
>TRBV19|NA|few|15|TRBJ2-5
CASSTWTGPTETQYF
TGTGCCAGTAGTACCTGGACCGGTCCAACAGAGACCCAGTACTTC
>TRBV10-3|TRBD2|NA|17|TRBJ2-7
CAISEGLAGIVSYEQYF
TGTGCCATCAGTGAGGGGTTAGCGGGTATAGTCTCCTACGAGCAGTACTTC
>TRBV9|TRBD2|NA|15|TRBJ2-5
CASSVGLAVQETQYF
TGTGCCAGCAGCGTAGGGCTAGCGGTACAAGAGACCCAGTACTTC
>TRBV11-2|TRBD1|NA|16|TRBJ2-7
CASSLATIDRAHEQYF
TGTGCCAGCAGCTTAGCGACGATCGACAGGGCGCACGAGCAGTACTTC
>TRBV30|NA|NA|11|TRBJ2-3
CAWRTTGTQYF
TGTGCCTGGAGAACGACGGGTACGCAGTATTTT
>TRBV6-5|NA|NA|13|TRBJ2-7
CASSQAGGYEQYF
TGTGCCAGCAGCCAGGCGGGTGGCTACGAGCAGTACTTC
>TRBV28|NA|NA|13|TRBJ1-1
CASSFGGSTEAFF
TGTGCCAGCAGTTTCGGAGGGTCCACTGAAGCTTTCTTT
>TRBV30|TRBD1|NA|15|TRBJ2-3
CAWSYTGESTDTQYF
TGTGCCTGGAGTTACACAGGGGAGAGCACAGATACGCAGTATTTT
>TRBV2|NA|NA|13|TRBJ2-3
CASSEQSTDTQYF
TGTGCCAGCAGTGAACAAAGCACAGATACGCAGTATTTT
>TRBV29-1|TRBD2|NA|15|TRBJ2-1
CSVGTSGSRPNEQFF
TGCAGCGTTGGGACTAGCGGGAGTCGGCCCAATGAGCAGTTCTTC
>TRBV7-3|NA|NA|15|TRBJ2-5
CASSLDRTTQETQYF
TGTGCCAGCAGCTTAGACAGGACAACTCAAGAGACCCAGTACTTC
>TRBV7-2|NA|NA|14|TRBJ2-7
CASSSGGGVYEQYF
TGTGCCAGCAGCAGCGGAGGTGGAGTCTACGAGCAGTACTTC
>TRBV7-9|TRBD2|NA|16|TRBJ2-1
CASSLGGGLAYNEQFF
TGTGCCAGCAGCTTAGGGGGTGGACTAGCCTACAATGAGCAGTTCTTC
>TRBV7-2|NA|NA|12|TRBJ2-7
CASSAQGTEQYF
TGTGCCAGCAGCGCGCAGGGTACCGAGCAGTACTTC
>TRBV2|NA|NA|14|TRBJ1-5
CASSGEGSNQPQHF
TGTGCCAGCAGTGGGGAGGGGAGCAATCAGCCCCAGCATTTT
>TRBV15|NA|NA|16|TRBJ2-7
CATSTRQSVSSYEQYF
TGTGCCACCAGCACCAGACAGAGTGTGAGCTCCTACGAGCAGTACTTC